This entry lists 16 T cell receptor beta chains sequenced from one sample in a study of blood T cell repertoires in COVID-19. The assay was immunoSEQ multiplex PCR, and TCRdb's table has in-frame clones only and misses some. The data hold about 250,000 clones, with about 89% observed a single time. The sequenced sample was peripheral blood. The receptors here all came from a man under 40 with acute or convalescent COVID-19.

The chain combines TRBV4-1 with TRBJ2-1; 10 nucleotides agree with TRBD2. The CDR3 loop spans 16 amino acids. Trimming took 5 bases from V and 8 from J; bases not matched to a gene: 12. Germline CDR1 reads MGHRA; CDR2 reads YSYEKL. The CDR3 sequence is CASSRWGTSDKDEQFF. DNA of the CDR3: TGCGCCAGCAGCAGGTGGGGGACTAGCGATAAGGATGAGCAGTTCTTC.

V usage is TRBV5-1 and J usage is TRBJ1-6; TRBD1 might be the D (6 bases). Germline V gene lookup returns CDR1 SGHRS and CDR2 YFSETQ. This CDR3 comprises 16 residues. Trimming pared 3 bases from V and 0 bases from J, leaving 10 bases between. The CDR3 nucleotides read TGCGCCAGCAGCTCAACAGGGAGCTCCTATAATTCACCCCTCCACTTT. It encodes CASSSTGSSYNSPLHF.

The V gene is TRBV5-1, the J gene TRBJ1-5; D gene ambiguous. The CDR3 runs 16 residues. V lost 4 bases and J 5 bases, leaving 19 bases between the germline ends. Per the germline V gene, CDR1 is SGHRS and CDR2 is YFSETQ. The CDR3 loop is CASSPSPVNPYQPQHF. CDR3 nucleotides: TGCGCCAGCAGCCCCAGTCCTGTTAACCCATATCAGCCCCAGCATTTT.

The chain uses TRBV27 and TRBJ1-2, with 9 positions matching TRBD1. With 6 bases clipped from V and 1 base from J, the junction kept 6 bases outside the gene matches. This CDR3 has 15 amino acids. CDR1 and CDR2 from the germline V gene are MNHEY and SMNVEV (reference sequence). In DNA, the CDR3 is TGTGCCAGCAGATCACAGGGGGCGGGTAACTATGGCTACACCTTC. This sequence encodes CASRSQGAGNYGYTF.

The chain carries TRBV7-2 and TRBJ1-2; D is ambiguous. Trimming cost V 3 bases and J 5 bases, with 10 bases left between them. CDR1 is SGHTA and CDR2 is FQGNSA in the germline V gene. This CDR3 contains 13 residues. CDR3 DNA sequence: TGTGCCAGCAGCTTGTTTGGAGCTTATGGCTACACCTTC. Residues: CASSLFGAYGYTF.

V and J are TRBV5-1 and TRBJ2-1; TRBD2 aligns across 12 bases. V lost 4 bases and J lost 6; bases outside the gene matches: 2. Germline V gene lookup returns CDR1 SGHRS and CDR2 YFSETQ. The CDR3 runs 14 residues. CDR3 nucleotides: TGCGCCAGCAGCCGACTAGCGGGGGCCAATGAGCAGTTCTTC. Protein: CASSRLAGANEQFF.

The rearrangement joins TRBV5-6 to TRBJ1-6; no firm D call. This CDR3 has 15 amino acids. Germline CDR1 SGHDT, CDR2 YYEEEE. Trimming took off 0 bases at V and 9 bases at J, with 13 bases between the two ends. The CDR3 here is CASSLVQNTISPLHF. DNA of the CDR3: TGTGCCAGCAGCTTGGTACAGAATACAATTTCACCCCTCCACTTT.

This clone was found once. The chain joins TRBV10-3 to TRBJ2-1, with D tentatively TRBD1 (6 bases). Germline V gives CDR1 ENHRY, CDR2 SYGVKD. V was clipped by 5 bases and J by 7 bases, with 24 bases between them. The CDR3 loop spans 17 amino acids. CDR3 amino acids: CAISRLPAEQGLNEQFF. The CDR3 bases are TGTGCCATCAGTCGACTTCCCGCTGAACAGGGTCTTAATGAGCAGTTCTTC.

The V gene is TRBV19, the J gene TRBJ2-1, with unresolved D. The CDR3 runs to 13 residues. Per germline, CDR1 LNHDA and CDR2 SQIVND (reference sequence). V lost 5 bases and J lost 6, with 11 bases in between. The CDR3 sequence: CASSPQVGNEQFF. CDR3 coding DNA: TGTGCCAGTAGTCCTCAGGTGGGCAATGAGCAGTTCTTC.

The CDR3 loop reads CASSPYPTQDTQYF. CDR3 coding DNA: TGCGCCAGCAGCCCCTACCCCACACAGGATACGCAGTATTTT. The chain employs TRBV5-1 and TRBJ2-3; D is uncertain. Trimming left V 4 bases short and J 6 bases short, with 15 bases between. Per germline, CDR1 SGHRS and CDR2 YFSETQ. CDR3 length: 14 residues.

The chain is built from TRBV15 and TRBJ2-3; unclear D gene. There are 14 residues in the CDR3. CDR1 is LNHNV, CDR2 YYDKDF, per germline (reference sequence). The V end was cut by 4 bases, the J end by 2 bases, with 10 bases between. CDR3 region: CATSILLPTDTQYF. In nucleotides, the CDR3 is TGTGCCACCAGCATCCTCCTCCCCACAGATACGCAGTATTTT.

The rearrangement links TRBV9 to TRBJ1-1; 8 positions agree with TRBD1. Germline V gene lookup returns CDR1 SGDLS and CDR2 YYNGEE. The J segment lost 1 base and the V segment lost 2 bases, leaving 4 bases of the junction unmatched. The CDR3 consists of 15 residues. Here the CDR3 DNA reads TGTGCCAGCAGCGTTCAGGGACAGGCGAACACTGAAGCTTTCTTT. Its translation: CASSVQGQANTEAFF.

This chain uses TRBV5-6 with TRBJ1-3; D ambiguous. Trimming shortened V by 1 base and J by 0 bases, and 11 bases separated the two germline ends. The CDR3 length is 16 residues. Germline V lookup: CDR1 SGHDT, CDR2 YYEEEE. The CDR3 DNA reads as TGTGCCAGCAGCTTGCCAGCAGGCCACTCTGGAAACACCATATATTTT. This codes for CASSLPAGHSGNTIYF.

V is TRBV30 and J is TRBJ2-7; possibly TRBD2 for D (6 bases). CDR3 length: 12 residues. The V gene's germline CDR1 is GTSNPN and CDR2 SVGIG (reference sequence). Between the trimmed V and J ends, which lost 1 base and 3 bases, there was a span of 7 bases. CDR3 in DNA: TGTGCCTGGAGTGGGGGGGTCTACGAGCAGTACTTC. It translates to CAWSGGVYEQYF.

The chain carries TRBV29-1 and TRBJ1-6, with TRBD1 identical over 7 bases. V shed 3 bases and J 0 bases; nucleotides not matched to a gene: 2. Germline loops: CDR1 SQVTM, CDR2 ANQGSEA. This CDR3 is built from 15 residues. The CDR3 nucleotides are TGCAGCGTTGAGACAGGGAGCTCCTATAATTCACCCCTCCACTTT. It yields the protein CSVETGSSYNSPLHF.

The genes are TRBV3-1 (or the pseudogene TRBV3-2) and TRBJ1-3; tentative D call: TRBD1 (5 bases). CDR1 and CDR2 (germline): LGHDT, YNNKEL (reference sequence). This CDR3 region has 15 residues. V lost 6 bases and J lost 4, with 16 bases in between. This CDR3 is CASRSSGVGGNTIYF. Here the CDR3 DNA reads TGTGCCAGCAGATCATCGGGGGTCGGCGGAAACACCATATATTTT.